This TCR beta chain was found in a study of human thymus T cells. Study-wide points: Related research found strongly overlapping thymic repertoires in unrelated individuals. Thymic and blood repertoires seemed to favor certain V and J genes.

The study used thymus tissue resected during corrective heart surgery. Each of the donors was a healthy Finnish infant who was undergoing open corrective cardiac surgery for congenital heart defects. The J segment lost 6 bases and the V segment lost 2 bases, leaving 8 bases of the junction unmatched. The germline CDR1 and CDR2 sequences are ENHRY and SYGVKD. This CDR3 spans 16 amino acids. For this clone: The target antigen is unknown.

Clones were read by immunoSEQ multiplex PCR, and TCRdb kept only the in-frame ones, dropping some. The sample holds roughly 86,000 clones, approximately 97% seen once. This sequence originates from a boy in the first two years of life with a congenital heart defect but otherwise immunologically healthy. The specimen was thymus tissue. The chain employs TRBV10-3 and TRBJ2-2; 8 bases align to TRBD1. CDR3 DNA sequence: TGTGCCATCAGTGAGGTGGACAGGGTGGCCGCCGGGGAGCTGTTTTTT. Protein: CAISEVDRVAAGELFF.